These T cell receptor beta chains were read from a single sample in a study of shared clonotypes between healthy human individuals. Profiled with immunoSEQ multiplex PCR; TCRdb holds only in-frame clones, not every one. Among around 700,000 clones listed, approximately 79% were seen once. The sequenced sample consisted of memory CD4+ T cells sorted from blood. The receptors stem from a woman in her 30s in good health. CDR3s include the opening cysteine and the closing phenylalanine or tryptophan. The D gene is left open where the match is weak. The size of a clone is reported for some rows only, either as once, few or many, or as a class for expanded clones.

j_call clone_size d_call v_call cdr3_nt cdr3_aa
TRBJ2-3 NA NA TRBV28 TGTGCCAGCAGTTTATTTGGAGATACGCAGTATTTT CASSLFGDTQYF
TRBJ1-5 NA NA TRBV28 TGTGCCAGCAGTTTGTTTAGGGTAGCTGGCAATCAGCCCCAGCATTTT CASSLFRVAGNQPQHF
TRBJ1-5 NA NA TRBV4-1 TGCGCCAGCAGCCCTTTTGTCAGTAGCAATCAGCCCCAGCATTTT CASSPFVSSNQPQHF
TRBJ2-1 NA TRBD2 TRBV29-1 TGCAGCGAAAGGGGCGGGAGCGATGAGCAGTTCTTC CSERGGSDEQFF
TRBJ2-1 NA NA TRBV10-3 TGTGCCATCAGTGAGCGAGCGGACAATGAGCAGTTCTTC CAISERADNEQFF
TRBJ2-1 NA TRBD1 TRBV15 TGTGCCACCAGCAACAGGGGTGAACATCGGGAGCAGTTCTTC CATSNRGEHREQFF
TRBJ2-7 NA NA TRBV4-2 TGTGCCAGCAGCCAAGAGTTGATAACCTACGAGCAGTACTTC CASSQELITYEQYF
TRBJ1-1 NA NA TRBV28 TGTGCCAGCAGTTTAGGTGGGGCTGAAGCTTTCTTT CASSLGGAEAFF
TRBJ2-1 NA TRBD2 TRBV7-2 TGTGCCAGCATCGGACTAGGACTAGCGGGAACGTACAATGAGCAGTTCTTC CASIGLGLAGTYNEQFF
TRBJ2-3 NA TRBD2 TRBV28 TGTGCCAGCAGTTTAGCGGGAGGGCCGAGAGATACGCAGTATTTT CASSLAGGPRDTQYF
TRBJ2-7 NA NA TRBV7-2 TGTGCCAGCAGCCCGGGGGGCACAAGGGATTACGAGCAGTACTTC CASSPGGTRDYEQYF
TRBJ2-5 NA NA TRBV7-2 TGTGCCAGCAGCTCCTCCGCGCTAGTGCAAGAGACCCAGTACTTC CASSSSALVQETQYF
TRBJ2-7 NA NA TRBV2 TGTGCCAGCAGCGAACGCTTCTGGGGGTCCTCCTACGAGCAGTACTTC CASSERFWGSSYEQYF
TRBJ2-1 once NA TRBV25-1 TGTGCCAGCAGTGCCCCTGGCTTTGGCTCCTACAATGAGCAGTTCTTC CASSAPGFGSYNEQFF
TRBJ2-5 NA NA TRBV9 TGTGCCAGCAGACCTCAGGGAGAGGAGACCCAGTACTTC CASRPQGEETQYF
TRBJ2-4 NA NA TRBV9 TGTGCCAGCAGCCAAACAACCGACTTTTTAGCTCTTCAGTACTTC CASSQTTDFLALQYF
TRBJ1-4 NA NA TRBV19 TGTGCCAGTAGCGGAACGGGGCAGGGTAATGAAAAACTGTTTTTT CASSGTGQGNEKLFF
TRBJ2-7 once TRBD1 TRBV4-1 TGCGCCAGCAGCCAGCTCCGGGACAGGGGTATCGGCGAGCAGTACTTC CASSQLRDRGIGEQYF
TRBJ2-1 NA TRBD1 TRBV19 TGTGCCAGTAGTAAAGACAGGGTTCCTGCCAATGAGCAGTTCTTC CASSKDRVPANEQFF
TRBJ2-1 NA NA TRBV5-1 TGCGCCAGCAGCTTGGCCGGGTGGGGCAATGAGCAGTTCTTC CASSLAGWGNEQFF
TRBJ2-1 few TRBD2 TRBV7-3 TGTGCCAGCAGTCCGACTAGCGGGATTGGTGAGCAGTTCTTC CASSPTSGIGEQFF
TRBJ2-5 NA NA TRBV9 TGTGCCAGCAGCGTACTCGACAGAGGCCAGACCCAGTACTTC CASSVLDRGQTQYF
TRBJ2-5 NA TRBD1 TRBV4-2 TGTGCCAGCAGGGACAGGGTGGAAGAGACCCAGTACTTC CASRDRVEETQYF
TRBJ2-6 NA NA TRBV9 TGTGCCAGCAGCGCCCCCGAGGGTTTCTCTGGGGCCAACGTCCTGACTTTC CASSAPEGFSGANVLTF
TRBJ1-2 NA NA TRBV18 TGTGCCAGCTCACCAGAGAGGAGCTATGGCTACACCTTC CASSPERSYGYTF
TRBJ1-5 NA TRBD1 TRBV6-1 TGTGCCAGCAACCCGACAGGGGTGGGCAATCAGCCCCAGCATTTT CASNPTGVGNQPQHF
TRBJ2-3 NA TRBD2 TRBV28 TGTGCCAGCAGCACGACTAGCGGGAGGCCTAGCACAGATACGCAGTATTTT CASSTTSGRPSTDTQYF
TRBJ1-1 NA NA TRBV28 TGTGCCAGCAGCCGTGGGGGTACAGGGACTGAAGCTTTCTTT CASSRGGTGTEAFF
TRBJ1-5 few NA TRBV2 TGTGCCAGCAGTAAGGAGCCCGGGGGAAATCAGCCCCAGCATTTT CASSKEPGGNQPQHF